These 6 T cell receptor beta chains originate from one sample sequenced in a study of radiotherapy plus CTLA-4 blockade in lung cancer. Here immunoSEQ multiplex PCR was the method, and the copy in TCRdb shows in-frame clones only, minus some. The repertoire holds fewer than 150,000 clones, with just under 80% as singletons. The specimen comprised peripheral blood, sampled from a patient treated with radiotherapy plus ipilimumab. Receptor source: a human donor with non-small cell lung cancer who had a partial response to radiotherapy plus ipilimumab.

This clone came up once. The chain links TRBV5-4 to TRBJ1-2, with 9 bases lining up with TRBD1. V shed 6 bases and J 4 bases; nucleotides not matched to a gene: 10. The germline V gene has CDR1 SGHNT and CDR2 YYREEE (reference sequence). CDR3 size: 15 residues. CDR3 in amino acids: CASTTGGPNSYGYTF. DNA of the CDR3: TGTGCCAGCACCACAGGGGGCCCGAACTCCTATGGCTACACCTTC.

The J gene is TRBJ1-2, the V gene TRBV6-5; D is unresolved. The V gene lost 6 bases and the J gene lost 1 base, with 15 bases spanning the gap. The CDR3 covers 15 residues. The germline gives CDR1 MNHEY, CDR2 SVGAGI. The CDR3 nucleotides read TGTGCCAGCAGCCTGACCCTGGGAGATAACTATGGCTACACCTTC. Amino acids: CASSLTLGDNYGYTF.

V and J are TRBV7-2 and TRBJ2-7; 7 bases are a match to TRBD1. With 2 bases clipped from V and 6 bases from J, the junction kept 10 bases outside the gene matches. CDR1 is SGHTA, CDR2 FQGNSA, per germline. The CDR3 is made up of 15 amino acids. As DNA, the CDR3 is TGTGCCAGCAGCTTAAATCCGGGACAGCGTGGCGAGCAGTACGTC. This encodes CASSLNPGQRGEQYV.

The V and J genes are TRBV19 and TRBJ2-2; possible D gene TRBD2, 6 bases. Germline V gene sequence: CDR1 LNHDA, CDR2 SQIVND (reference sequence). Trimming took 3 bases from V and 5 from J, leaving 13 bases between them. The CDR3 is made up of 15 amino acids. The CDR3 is CASSISRGKTGELFF. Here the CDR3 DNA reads TGTGCCAGTAGTATTAGCCGGGGGAAAACCGGGGAGCTGTTTTTT. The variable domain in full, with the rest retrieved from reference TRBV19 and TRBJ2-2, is DGGITQSPKYLFRKEGQNVTLSCEQNLNHDAMYWYRQDPGQGLRLIYYSQIVNDFQKGDIAEGYSVSREKKESFPLTVTSAQKNPTAFYLCASSISRGKTGELFFGEGSRLTVL.

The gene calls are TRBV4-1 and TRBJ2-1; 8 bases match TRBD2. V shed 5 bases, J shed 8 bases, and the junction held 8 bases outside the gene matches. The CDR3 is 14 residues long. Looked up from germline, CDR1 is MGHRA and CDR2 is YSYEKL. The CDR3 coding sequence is TGCGCCAGCAGCGTAGCGGGACCCGAGGATGAGCAGTTCTTC. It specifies CASSVAGPEDEQFF.

This CDR3 is CASSSRGGYEQYF. As DNA, the CDR3 is TGTGCCAGCAGCTCACGGGGTGGGTACGAGCAGTACTTC. The V call is TRBV5-4, the J call TRBJ2-7; possibly TRBD2 for D (5 bases). The CDR3 extends over 13 amino acids. The germline gives CDR1 SGHNT, CDR2 YYREEE (reference sequence). The ends were cut back, 3 bases at V and 4 bases at J, with 11 bases in the middle.